This T cell receptor (beta chain) appears in the sequencing data of a study of cytomegalovirus exposure and HLA in healthy donors. Study information: The 90 to 150 validation repertoires used a platform that matched the one used for the approximately 670 first-cohort repertoires, as a later analysis reported.

In the case of this clone: What it binds is unknown.

Sequencing was performed with immunoSEQ multiplex PCR; in TCRdb, only in-frame clones are kept and a portion is missing. The data show 200,000 to 250,000 clones, around four fifths seen once. Study-wide results and limits: A subsequent analysis found that TCR clusters from the first cohort also tended to co-occur in the approximately 120 validation repertoires, with 94% of cluster scores above 0. As was reported, the classifier diagnosed cytomegalovirus status with high specificity and sensitivity. The CMV antigen specificity of three CMV-associated chains was confirmed through in vitro analysis.

Germline assignment: CDR1 SQVTM and CDR2 ANQGSEA. The CDR3 sequence is 14 residues long. The V and J ends lost 0 bases and 11 bases respectively, with 17 bases between them. The chain couples TRBV29-1 to TRBJ2-1; a possible D gene is TRBD1 (6 bases). This sequence originates from a woman aged 25 to 39 in good health and CMV-seropositive. The sequenced sample consisted of PBMCs. In nucleotides, the CDR3 is TGCAGCGTTGAAGATCCGAATGAAGACAGGAAGCAGTTCTTC. It encodes CSVEDPNEDRKQFF.